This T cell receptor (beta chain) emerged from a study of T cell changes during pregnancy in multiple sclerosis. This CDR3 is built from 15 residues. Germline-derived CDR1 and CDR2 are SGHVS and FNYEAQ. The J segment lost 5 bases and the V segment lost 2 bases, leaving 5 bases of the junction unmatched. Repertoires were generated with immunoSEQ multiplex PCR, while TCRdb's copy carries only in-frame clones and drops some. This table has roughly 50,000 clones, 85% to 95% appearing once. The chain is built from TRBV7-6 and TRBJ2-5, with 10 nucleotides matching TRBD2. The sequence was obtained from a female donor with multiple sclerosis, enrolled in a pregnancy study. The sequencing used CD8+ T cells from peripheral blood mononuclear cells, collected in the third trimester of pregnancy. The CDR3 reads CASSLTSGMGETQYF. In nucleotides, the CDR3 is TGTGCCAGCAGCTTAACTAGCGGGATGGGCGAGACCCAGTACTTC.